The T cell receptor (beta chain) under discussion was sequenced for a study of identifying expanded T cells in peripheral blood. This CDR3 region has 11 residues. Trimming took off 5 bases at V and 4 bases at J, with 3 bases between the two ends. Germline CDR1 reads SEHNR; CDR2 reads FQNEAQ (reference sequence). Measured with immunoSEQ multiplex PCR; TCRdb has only the in-frame clones, and not every one. The table records some 77,000 clones, 88% of them present only once. Study-level points and caveats: Roughly 2-week clone count variance significantly increased as total template count grew. About 1.2 clones differed between technical replicates, versus about 16 and 19 over time.

Healthy donors had no documented immune events, such as infections, while sampled. About this clone itself: Antigen specificity is unknown.

The sequenced material came from blood. This clonotype was obtained from a person aged 18 to 75 in good health. The chain combines TRBV7-9 with TRBJ1-3; D remains ambiguous. CDR3 sequence (DNA): TGTGCCAGCAGCCCCGGAAACACCATATATTTT. Translating gives CASSPGNTIYF. Supplemented by reference TRBV7-9 and TRBJ1-3, the full variable domain reads DTGVSQNPRHKITKRGQNVTFRCDPISEHNRLYWYRQTLGQGPEFLTYFQNEAQLEKSRLLSDRFSAERPKGSFSTLEIQRTEQGDSAMYLCASSPGNTIYFGEGSWLTVV.